Presented here are 20 T cell receptor beta chains from one specimen sequenced in a study of blood T cell repertoires in COVID-19. Produced via immunoSEQ multiplex PCR; TCRdb's table is partial and in-frame only. Of about 130,000 clones in the sample, roughly 84% were seen once. Sequencing was done on a sample of peripheral blood. The source is a woman in her twenties or thirties who had recovered from COVID-19.

This clone was counted once. The rearrangement links TRBV5-6 to TRBJ1-3; a weak D match, TRBD1 (5 bases). The ends were cut back, 0 bases at V and 0 bases at J, with 7 bases in the middle. This CDR3 is built from 15 residues. Germline V gene sequence: CDR1 SGHDT, CDR2 YYEEEE. CDR3 nucleotide sequence: TGTGCCAGCAGCTTGGGACAGTTCTCTGGAAACACCATATATTTT. This translates into CASSLGQFSGNTIYF.

The chain couples TRBV6-5 to TRBJ2-3; 12 bases match TRBD2. Trimming cost V 6 bases and J 6 bases; bases outside gene matches: 7. CDR3 size: 15 residues. CDR1 and CDR2 from the germline V gene are MNHEY and SVGAGI. The CDR3 region is CASSGLAGSMDTQYF. CDR3 nucleotide sequence: TGTGCCAGCAGCGGACTAGCGGGGAGTATGGATACGCAGTATTTT.

The genes are TRBV6-5 and TRBJ2-3, with 8 nucleotides matching TRBD1. Germline V gene lookup returns CDR1 MNHEY and CDR2 SVGAGI. V shed 8 bases, J shed 2 bases, and the junction held 9 bases outside the gene matches. CDR3 length: 15 residues. The CDR3 region is CASGAGTGDTDTQYF. The CDR3 nucleotides read TGTGCCAGCGGAGCCGGGACAGGCGACACAGATACGCAGTATTTT.

The CDR3 is CASSNRIQDGFGWTIYF. The CDR3 DNA reads as TGTGCCAGCAGCAACCGGATACAGGACGGCTTCGGGTGGACCATATATTTT. The V and J genes are TRBV11-2 and TRBJ1-3, with D possibly matching TRBD1 (5 bases). Germline V gene sequence: CDR1 SGHAT, CDR2 FQNNGV. Trimming cost V 5 bases and J 10 bases, with 27 bases left between them. This CDR3 is 17 amino acids long.

The CDR3 sequence: CASSGEGRDDTGELFF. CDR3 in DNA: TGTGCCAGCAGCGGAGAGGGTCGGGATGATACCGGGGAGCTGTTTTTT. V gene TRBV11-3 combines with J gene TRBJ2-2; TRBD2 is a possible D gene (5 bases). The CDR3 length is 16 residues. The V gene lost 5 bases and the J gene lost 5 bases, with 18 bases spanning the gap. The germline V gene encodes CDR1 SGHNT and CDR2 YENEEA.

J is TRBJ2-1 and V is TRBV29-1; D is unresolved. The CDR3 consists of 14 residues. Between the trimmed V and J ends, which lost 6 bases and 10 bases, there was a span of 22 bases. Germline lookup yields CDR1 SQVTM and CDR2 ANQGSEA. CDR3 bases: TGCAGCGTCGGCGGAGATTCCTACGGTAGCGAGCAGTTCTTC. Translation gives CSVGGDSYGSEQFF.

This clone has more than one count but fewer than ten. The chain employs TRBV5-1 and TRBJ2-1, with D perhaps TRBD2 (5 bases). This CDR3 has 15 amino acids. The V gene's germline CDR1 is SGHRS and CDR2 YFSETQ. The V gene lost 2 bases and the J gene lost 6 bases, with 15 bases spanning the gap. The CDR3 region has the DNA TGCGCCAGCAGCTTTGGGAGCGCCCACGGCAATGAGCAGTTCTTC. Translated, it gives CASSFGSAHGNEQFF.

This clone was counted a single time. This chain connects TRBV11-3 to TRBJ2-1; 10 positions agree with TRBD2. CDR1 is SGHNT and CDR2 is YENEEA in the germline V gene. The CDR3 has 13 amino acids. J gave up 8 bases and V 4 bases, and 2 bases lay outside the gene matches. The CDR3 sequence is CASSSGTSDEQFF. The CDR3, as DNA: TGTGCCAGCAGCTCCGGGACTAGCGATGAGCAGTTCTTC. The full variable domain, completed using reference TRBV11-3 and TRBJ2-1, is EAGVVQSPRYKIIEKKQPVAFWCNPISGHNTLYWYLQNLGQGPELLIRYENEEAVDDSQLPKDRFSAERLKGVDSTLKIQPAELGDSAVYLCASSSGTSDEQFFGPGTRLTVL.

This rearrangement joins TRBV15 to TRBJ1-2; D perhaps matches TRBD1 (5 bases). This CDR3 is built from 15 residues. The germline CDR1 and CDR2 sequences are LNHNV and YYDKDF (reference sequence). Trimming cost V 0 bases and J 1 base, with 9 bases left between them. The CDR3 DNA sequence: TGTGCCACCAGCAGAGATAGGGGCCTTAACTATGGCTACACCTTC. It is translated as CATSRDRGLNYGYTF.

The chain joins TRBV30 to TRBJ1-2, with 9 bases that match TRBD1. Germline assignment: CDR1 GTSNPN and CDR2 SVGIG (reference sequence). The junction had 13 bases not matched to a gene; V was cut back by 8 bases and J by 6 bases. This CDR3 is 14 amino acids long. CDR3: CAGYPGQGKNGYTF. Here the CDR3 DNA reads TGTGCCGGATACCCCGGACAGGGGAAGAATGGCTACACCTTC. Variable domain in full (rest from reference TRBV30 and TRBJ1-2): SQTIHQWPATLVQPVGSPLSLECTVEGTSNPNLYWYRQAAGRGLQLLFYSVGIGQISSEVPQNLSASRPQDRQFILSSKKLLLSDSGFYLCAGYPGQGKNGYTFGSGTRLTVV.

This chain connects TRBV28 to TRBJ1-6; D unresolved. The germline gives CDR1 MDHEN, CDR2 SYDVKM. The V gene lost 2 bases and the J gene lost 7 bases, with 3 bases spanning the gap. The CDR3 runs to 12 residues. DNA of the CDR3: TGTGCCAGCAGTTTAGCGAATTCACCCCTCCACTTT. It specifies CASSLANSPLHF.

The chain has TRBV5-1 and TRBJ2-7; TRBD1 agrees at 7 bases. V gave up 4 bases and J gave up 2 bases; unmatched junction bases: 9. Germline V gives CDR1 SGHRS, CDR2 YFSETQ. The CDR3 has 15 residues. Here the CDR3 DNA reads TGCGCCAGCAGCCTTAGTACAGGGGACCCCTACGAGCAGTACTTC. Protein: CASSLSTGDPYEQYF.

This rearrangement joins TRBV19 to TRBJ2-7; D possibly corresponds to TRBD1 (5 bases). Germline V gene sequence: CDR1 LNHDA, CDR2 SQIVND (reference sequence). V gave up 5 bases and J gave up 3 bases, with 11 bases separating them. The CDR3 runs to 13 residues. The CDR3: CASSVQVNYEQYF. CDR3 coding DNA: TGTGCCAGTAGTGTACAGGTAAACTACGAGCAGTACTTC.

This clone was seen once. The junction departs from the called germline gene at one end, perhaps through a read error. This chain connects TRBV7-3 to TRBJ2-1, with 7 bases aligning to TRBD2. Per germline, CDR1 SGHTA and CDR2 FQGTGA. This CDR3 is built from 13 residues. For the CDR3, the DNA is TGTGCCAGCAGCCTTGGAGGCGGGAGAAATCTCCTCTTC. This encodes CASSLGGGRNLLF.

The chain has TRBV11-2 and TRBJ1-1; D possibly corresponds to TRBD1 (6 bases). The V end lost 6 bases, the J end lost 7 bases, and 15 bases lay between the germline ends. CDR3 length: 13 residues. Germline assignment: CDR1 SGHAT and CDR2 FQNNGV. For the CDR3, the DNA is TGTGCCAGCAGGGGCTCGAGGACAGATGAAGCTTTCTTT. Translation: CASRGSRTDEAFF.

This chain connects TRBV2 to TRBJ1-2, with D hard to call. With 6 bases removed from V and 8 bases from J, the gap between germline ends came to 16 bases. Germline CDR1 reads SNHLY; CDR2 reads FYNNEI. The length of the CDR3 is 13 residues. The CDR3, as DNA: TGTGCCAGCAGGGACCCCGGGCGGGAAGGCTACACCTTC. This sequence encodes CASRDPGREGYTF.

J is TRBJ1-4 and V is TRBV5-5; 8 positions agree with TRBD1. Trimming at V came to 4 bases and at J to 7 bases, leaving 6 bases not matched to a gene. Germline V gene sequence: CDR1 SGHKS, CDR2 YYEKEE (reference sequence). CDR3 length: 14 residues. CDR3 residues: CASSPGGSGEKLFF. Here the CDR3 DNA reads TGTGCCAGCAGCCCAGGGGGCTCGGGTGAAAAACTGTTTTTT.

The rearrangement joins TRBV2 to TRBJ2-7, with 7 nucleotides matching TRBD2. The germline CDR1 and CDR2 sequences are SNHLY and FYNNEI. The CDR3 sequence is 15 residues long. V lost 2 bases to trimming and J lost 0 bases; unmatched junction nucleotides: 4. The CDR3 nucleotides read TGTGCCAGCAGTGAACAGGGACTAAGCTCCTACGAGCAGTACTTC. This translates into CASSEQGLSSYEQYF.

The gene calls are TRBV5-1 and TRBJ2-7; D might be TRBD1 (5 bases). Trimming removed 4 bases from V and 0 bases from J, with 14 bases in between. CDR1 SGHRS and CDR2 YFSETQ come from the germline V gene. The CDR3 is 15 residues long. Written as DNA, the CDR3 is TGCGCCAGCAGCCCGCGAACAGGAAGCTCCTACGAGCAGTACTTC. Translated, it gives CASSPRTGSSYEQYF. The entire variable domain, with the rest obtained from reference TRBV5-1 and TRBJ2-7, is as follows: KAGVTQTPRYLIKTRGQQVTLSCSPISGHRSVSWYQQTPGQGLQFLFEYFSETQRNKGNFPGRFSGRQFSNSRSEMNVSTLELGDSALYLCASSPRTGSSYEQYFGPGTRLTVT.

The chain recombines TRBV13 with TRBJ2-3; tentatively, D is TRBD1 (5 bases). The CDR3 covers 12 residues. Germline V CDR1 and CDR2: PRHDT, FYEKMQ (reference sequence). Trimming stripped 6 bases from V and 5 bases from J, with 9 bases between. CDR3: CASSSREDTQYF. The CDR3 DNA reads TGTGCCAGCAGTTCCAGGGAAGATACGCAGTATTTT.